The clone carrying this T cell receptor beta chain was found a few times. The V gene's germline CDR1 is PRHDT and CDR2 FYEKMQ (reference sequence). The CDR3 length is 15 residues. Trimming removed 1 base at V and 1 base at J, with 10 bases between. In the PCR, 60 Vbeta and 13 Jbeta primers were used. Profiled with immunoSEQ multiplex PCR; TCRdb holds only in-frame clones, not every one. The data contain about 82,000 clones, 65% to 80% of them singletons. The data are from a study of cytomegalovirus exposure and HLA in healthy donors. Sequences were obtained from PBMCs. This chain joins TRBV13 and TRBJ2-5; a possible D gene is TRBD2 (5 bases). The receptor was isolated from a human donor in good health. CDR3 nucleotide sequence: TGTGCCAGCAGCTTAGTCCGGGGTTCCCAAGAGACCCAGTACTTC. Translation gives CASSLVRGSQETQYF.